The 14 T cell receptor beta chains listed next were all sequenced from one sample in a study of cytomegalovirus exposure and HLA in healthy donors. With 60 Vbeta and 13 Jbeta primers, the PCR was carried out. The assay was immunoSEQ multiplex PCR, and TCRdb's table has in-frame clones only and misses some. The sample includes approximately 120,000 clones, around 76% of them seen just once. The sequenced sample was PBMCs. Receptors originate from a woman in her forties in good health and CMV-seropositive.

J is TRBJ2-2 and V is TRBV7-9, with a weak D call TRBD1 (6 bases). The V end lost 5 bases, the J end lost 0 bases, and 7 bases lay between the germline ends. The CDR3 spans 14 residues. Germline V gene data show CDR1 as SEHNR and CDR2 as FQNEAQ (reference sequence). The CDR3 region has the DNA TGTGCCAGCAGCGGGGGCGCGAACACCGGGGAGCTGTTTTTT. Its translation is CASSGGANTGELFF.

CDR3 nucleotide sequence: TGCGCCAGCAGCTTGGGGGCAGGGGCCAACTATGGCTACACCTTC. Protein: CASSLGAGANYGYTF. The V and J genes are TRBV5-1 and TRBJ1-2; a weak D match, TRBD1 (6 bases). Germline assignment: CDR1 SGHRS and CDR2 YFSETQ. This CDR3 is built from 15 residues. Trimming left V 0 bases short and J 2 bases short, with 11 bases between.

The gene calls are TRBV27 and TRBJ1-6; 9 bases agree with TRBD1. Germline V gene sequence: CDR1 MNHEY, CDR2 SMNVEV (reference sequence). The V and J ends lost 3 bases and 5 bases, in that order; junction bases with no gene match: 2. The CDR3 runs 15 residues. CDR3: CASSFGDRDNSPLHF. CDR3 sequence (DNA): TGTGCCAGCAGTTTTGGGGACAGGGATAATTCACCCCTCCACTTT.

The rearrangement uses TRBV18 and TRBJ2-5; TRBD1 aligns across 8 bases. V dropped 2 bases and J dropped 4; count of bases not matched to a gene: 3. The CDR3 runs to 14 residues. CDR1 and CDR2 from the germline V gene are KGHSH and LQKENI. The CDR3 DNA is TGTGCCAGCTCACCAAGGACAGGGATAGAGACCCAGTACTTC. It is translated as CASSPRTGIETQYF.

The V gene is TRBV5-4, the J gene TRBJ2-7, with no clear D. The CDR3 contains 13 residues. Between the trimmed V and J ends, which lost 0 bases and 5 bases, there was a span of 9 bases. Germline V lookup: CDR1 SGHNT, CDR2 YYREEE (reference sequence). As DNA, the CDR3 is TGTGCCAGCAGCTTGGAGAGGATGCACGAGCAGTACTTC. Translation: CASSLERMHEQYF.

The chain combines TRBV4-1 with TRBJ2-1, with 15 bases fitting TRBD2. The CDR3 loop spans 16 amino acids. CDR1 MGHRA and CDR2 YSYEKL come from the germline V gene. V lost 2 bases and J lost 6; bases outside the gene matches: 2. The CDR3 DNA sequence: TGCGCCAGCAGCCAACGGACTAGCGGGGGGGCCAATGAGCAGTTCTTC. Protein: CASSQRTSGGANEQFF.

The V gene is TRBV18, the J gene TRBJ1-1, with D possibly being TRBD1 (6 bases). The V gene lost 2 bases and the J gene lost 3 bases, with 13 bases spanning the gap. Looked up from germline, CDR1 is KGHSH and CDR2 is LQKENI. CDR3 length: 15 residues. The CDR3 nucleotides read TGTGCCAGCTCACCATGGGCAGGGGCCGACACTGAAGCTTTCTTT. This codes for CASSPWAGADTEAFF.

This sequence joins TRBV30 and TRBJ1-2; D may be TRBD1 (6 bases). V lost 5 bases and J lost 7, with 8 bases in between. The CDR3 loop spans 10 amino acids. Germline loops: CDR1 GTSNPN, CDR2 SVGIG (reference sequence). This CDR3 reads CAWYRVGYTF. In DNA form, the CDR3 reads TGTGCCTGGTACAGGGTTGGCTACACCTTC.

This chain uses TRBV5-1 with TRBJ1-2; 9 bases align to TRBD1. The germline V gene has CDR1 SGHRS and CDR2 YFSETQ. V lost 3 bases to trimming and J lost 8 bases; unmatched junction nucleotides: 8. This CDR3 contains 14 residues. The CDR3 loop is CASSWGDRVGGYTF. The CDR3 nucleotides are TGCGCCAGCAGCTGGGGGGACAGGGTAGGAGGCTACACCTTC.

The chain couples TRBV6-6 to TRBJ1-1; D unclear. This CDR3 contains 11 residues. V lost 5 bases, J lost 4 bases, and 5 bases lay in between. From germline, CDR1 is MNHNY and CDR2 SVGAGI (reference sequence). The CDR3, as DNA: TGTGCCAGCAGTCCATTCACTGAAGCTTTCTTT. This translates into CASSPFTEAFF.

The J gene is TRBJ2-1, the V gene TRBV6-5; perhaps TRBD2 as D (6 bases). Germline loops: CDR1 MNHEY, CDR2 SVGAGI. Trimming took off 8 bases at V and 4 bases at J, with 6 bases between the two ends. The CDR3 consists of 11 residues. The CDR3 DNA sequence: TGTGCCAGCCGGGGGTACAATGAGCAGTTCTTC. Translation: CASRGYNEQFF.

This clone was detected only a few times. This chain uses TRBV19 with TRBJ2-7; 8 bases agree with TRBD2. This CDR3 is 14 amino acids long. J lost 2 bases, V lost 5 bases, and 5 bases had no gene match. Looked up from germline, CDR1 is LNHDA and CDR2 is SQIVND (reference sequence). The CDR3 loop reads CASSVAGGPYEQYF. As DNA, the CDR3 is TGTGCCAGTAGTGTCGCGGGGGGCCCCTACGAGCAGTACTTC. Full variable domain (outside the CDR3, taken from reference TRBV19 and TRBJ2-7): DGGITQSPKYLFRKEGQNVTLSCEQNLNHDAMYWYRQDPGQGLRLIYYSQIVNDFQKGDIAEGYSVSREKKESFPLTVTSAQKNPTAFYLCASSVAGGPYEQYFGPGTRLTVT.

CDR3 region: CASHTDWNTEAFF. For the CDR3, the DNA is TGTGCCAGCCATACGGACTGGAACACTGAAGCTTTCTTT. The chain combines TRBV25-1 with TRBJ1-1; D ambiguous. The germline gives CDR1 MGHDK, CDR2 SYGVNS. The CDR3 is 13 residues long. The V end lost 8 bases, the J end lost 1 base, and 11 bases lay between the germline ends. The full variable domain, completed using reference TRBV25-1 and TRBJ1-1, is EADIYQTPRYLVIGTGKKITLECSQTMGHDKMYWYQQDPGMELHLIHYSYGVNSTEKGDLSSESTVSRIRTEHFPLTLESARPSHTSQYLCASHTDWNTEAFFGQGTRLTVV.

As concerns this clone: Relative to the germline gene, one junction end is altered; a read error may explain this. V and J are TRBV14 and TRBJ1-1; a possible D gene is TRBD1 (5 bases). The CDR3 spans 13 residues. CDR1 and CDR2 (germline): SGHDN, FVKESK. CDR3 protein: CASTQKGDLRAFF. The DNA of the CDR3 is TGTGCCAGCACCCAAAAAGGGGACTTAAGAGCTTTCTTT.